The 10 T cell receptor beta chains listed next were all sequenced from one sample in a study of radiotherapy plus CTLA-4 blockade in lung cancer. TCRdb keeps only in-frame clones here, not all; method: immunoSEQ multiplex PCR. The table includes tens of thousands of clones, 83% detected once. Source: peripheral blood, taken from a patient treated with radiotherapy plus ipilimumab. The receptors shown here come from a human donor with non-small cell lung cancer who had stable disease on radiotherapy plus ipilimumab.

The V gene is TRBV2, the J gene TRBJ2-5, with D perhaps matching TRBD2 (5 bases). Germline loops: CDR1 SNHLY, CDR2 FYNNEI. Trimming pared 4 bases from V and 6 bases from J, leaving 21 bases between. The CDR3 spans 16 residues. CDR3 in DNA: TGTGCCAGCAGTGCGGGCCCCGGTAATGAGGGTCAGACCCAGTACTTC. The encoded protein is CASSAGPGNEGQTQYF.

The count of this clone is one. This chain joins TRBV4-2 and TRBJ2-1; tentatively, D is TRBD1 or TRBD2 (6 bases each). The germline V gene has CDR1 LGHNA and CDR2 YNFKEQ. The V and J ends lost 2 bases and 7 bases respectively, with 9 bases between them. The CDR3 length is 13 residues. The CDR3 DNA reads as TGTGCCAGCAGCCAATTAGGGGGGAATGAGCAGTTCTTC. It is translated as CASSQLGGNEQFF.

The V call is TRBV28, the J call TRBJ2-3; D perhaps matches TRBD1 (6 bases). Looked up from germline, CDR1 is MDHEN and CDR2 is SYDVKM. This CDR3 region has 13 residues. V was trimmed by 6 bases and J by 7 bases, leaving 14 bases between them. CDR3: CASSLGTLNTQYF. CDR3 DNA: TGTGCCAGCAGCCTGGGGACACTTAATACGCAGTATTTT.

The rearrangement links TRBV27 to TRBJ2-1; D possibly corresponds to TRBD1 (5 bases). This CDR3 has 16 amino acids. Deletions cut 6 bases from V and 6 bases from J, with 21 bases between. Germline loops: CDR1 MNHEY, CDR2 SMNVEV (reference sequence). This CDR3 is CASSPPQVGVGNEQFF. For the CDR3, the DNA is TGTGCCAGCAGCCCCCCACAGGTCGGTGTGGGCAATGAGCAGTTCTTC.

This clone was detected once. In DNA form, the CDR3 reads TGTGCTAGCGGACTAGCGGGAAACGCCCAGTACTTC. This codes for CASGLAGNAQYF. The chain carries TRBV7-7 and TRBJ2-5; 12 bases align to TRBD2. Germline V CDR1 and CDR2: SSHAT, FNYEAQ (reference sequence). This CDR3 is built from 12 residues.

The chain recombines TRBV9 with TRBJ2-5; D is unclear. V lost 4 bases, J lost 4 bases, and 11 bases lay in between. This CDR3 has 13 amino acids. The germline CDR1 and CDR2 sequences are SGDLS and YYNGEE. DNA for the CDR3: TGTGCCAGCAGCCCGCCCCGCGGAGAGACCCAGTACTTC. Amino acids: CASSPPRGETQYF.

This clone was counted a single time. The chain carries TRBV7-2 and TRBJ1-1; D is unclear. This CDR3 has 13 amino acids. CDR1 is SGHTA and CDR2 is FQGNSA in the germline V gene. V dropped 3 bases and J dropped 1 base, with 6 bases sitting between them. For the CDR3, the DNA is TGTGCCAGCAGCTTCACGGGGAACACTGAAGCTTTCTTT. The encoded protein is CASSFTGNTEAFF.

On this clone itself: The junction shows a germline mismatch at one end, possibly a read error. The chain recombines TRBV7-7 with TRBJ1-3; D is ambiguous. Per the germline V gene, CDR1 is SSHAT and CDR2 is FNYEAQ (reference sequence). The CDR3 loop spans 13 amino acids. CDR3 coding DNA: TGTGCTAGCAGCCAATCCCAGGAGAACACCATATATTTT. Protein product: CASSQSQENTIYF.

The chain carries TRBV5-5 and TRBJ2-2; D is ambiguous. The CDR3 runs 16 residues. Germline V CDR1 and CDR2: SGHKS, YYEKEE (reference sequence). The germline V and J ends were trimmed by 1 base and 1 base, with 11 bases remaining between them. The CDR3, as DNA: TGTGCCAGCAGCTTGCGTCCAGACCTGAACACCGGGGAGCTGTTTTTT. It yields the protein CASSLRPDLNTGELFF.

The chain links TRBV5-1 to TRBJ2-7; D not certain. CDR1 is SGHRS and CDR2 is YFSETQ in the germline V gene. V lost 4 bases to trimming and J lost 5 bases, with 13 bases between them. The CDR3 extends over 13 amino acids. CDR3 DNA: TGCGCCAGCAGCAACACTAAAGCCCACGAGCAGTACTTC. It specifies CASSNTKAHEQYF.